Listed here is a single T cell receptor (beta chain). The CDR3 has 14 amino acids. From germline, CDR1 is MGHRA and CDR2 YSYEKL. V was clipped by 4 bases and J by 3 bases, with 13 bases between them. The data originate from a study of patients and donors after allogeneic stem cell transplantation. TCRdb re-called the RT-PCR reads through MiXCR, storing one row per CDR3 protein. Among about 400,000 distinct CDR3 sequences listed, roughly 17% were seen once. This sequence was found in a human donor who was either an allogeneic HSCT recipient or a stem cell or donor lymphocyte infusion donor (not recorded which). It is not recorded whose cells these are; they may come from a transplant donor. The rearrangement links TRBV4-1 to TRBJ2-7, with D possibly TRBD2 on 6 matching bases. Specimen: blood, either unsorted or a sorted T cell fraction (not recorded which). CDR3 sequence reads: CASSRGEVGYEQYF. CDR3 coding DNA: TGCGCCAGCAGCCGGGGGGAGGTGGGCTACGAGCAGTACTTC.